One and the same sample provided the 11 T cell receptor beta chains below, sequenced in a study of spatial heterogeneity in lung cancer. Study outcomes and limitations: Intratumoral expanded alpha and beta TCR counts were found to track tumor mutation counts.

TCRdb itself ran the 5' RACE reads through MiXCR, one entry per CDR3 protein. The sample consists of around 9,800 distinct CDR3 sequences, under 10% of them appearing once. No antigens are known for them. Time point in this sample: sample taken at primary tumor resection. The specimen comprised lung tumor tissue, sampled at surgery. All receptors come from a female donor with early-stage non-small cell lung cancer.

This clonotype was observed once. A library prepared for alpha chains yielded this beta chain as an off-target read; its size is of little meaning. The chain recombines TRBV19 with TRBJ1-1, with a tentative D call TRBD1 (6 bases). Germline V gives CDR1 LNHDA, CDR2 SQIVND (reference sequence). With 7 bases removed from V and 1 base from J, the gap between germline ends came to 13 bases. The CDR3 is 14 residues long. CDR3 bases: TGTGCCAGTAACTATAGGACAGCGAACACTGAAGCTTTCTTT. Translation gives CASNYRTANTEAFF.

This clonotype has ten or more counts. This beta chain lies outside the target of a library built for alpha chains; its clone size means little. The rearrangement links TRBV5-1 to TRBJ2-1, with 10 bases aligning to TRBD1. J lost 6 bases, V lost 3 bases, and 6 bases had no gene match. This CDR3 comprises 15 residues. Germline V gene data show CDR1 as SGHRS and CDR2 as YFSETQ. The CDR3 here is CASSSGTGAGNEQFF. For the CDR3, the DNA is TGCGCCAGCAGCTCCGGGACAGGGGCGGGCAATGAGCAGTTCTTC.

This clonotype was seen many times. Germline is not matched at one junction end, which may reflect a read error. This beta chain is a stray read from a library made for alpha chains; its abundance is not meaningful. The rearrangement links TRBV20-1 to TRBJ2-3; 7 bases fit TRBD2. This CDR3 is 14 amino acids long. Germline CDR1 is DFQATT and CDR2 is SNEGSKA (reference sequence). The CDR3 DNA reads as TGTGGAGCGGGGAAAGTTGGGAGCACAGATACGCAGTATTTT. It is translated as CGAGKVGSTDTQYF.

This clonotype was counted ten times or more. The size of this beta chain means little, since it is a stray read in a library made for alpha chains. The rearrangement uses TRBV20-1 and TRBJ2-1; D is possibly TRBD2 (5 bases). This CDR3 is 14 amino acids long. Germline V lookup: CDR1 DFQATT, CDR2 SNEGSKA (reference sequence). With 5 bases removed from V and 6 bases from J, the gap between germline ends came to 17 bases. The CDR3 DNA reads TGCAGTGCTCCCTCCCGGGGTGGAAGCAATGAGCAGTTCTTC. Residues: CSAPSRGGSNEQFF.

This clonotype was seen repeatedly, ten times or more. A library made for alpha chains picked up this beta chain off target, so its size means little. The chain joins TRBV10-2 to TRBJ2-1; 10 bases line up with TRBD2. Germline CDR1 and CDR2: WSHSY and SAAADI. The CDR3 sequence is 15 residues long. J lost 6 bases, V lost 3 bases, and 5 bases had no gene match. The CDR3 DNA sequence: TGCGCCAGCAGTGAACCTAGCGGGGGACTCAATGAGCAGTTCTTC. It is translated as CASSEPSGGLNEQFF.

This clonotype has a handful of counts. With the library built for alpha chains, this beta chain is off target and its frequency is not meaningful. The chain is built from TRBV30 and TRBJ2-5; D possibly corresponds to TRBD1 (6 bases). V lost 2 bases and J lost 1, with 14 bases in between. CDR3 size: 15 residues. The germline V gene encodes CDR1 GTSNPN and CDR2 SVGIG (reference sequence). The CDR3 loop reads CAWSRGTGSQETQYF. The DNA for the CDR3 is TGTGCCTGGAGTCGGGGTACAGGGTCCCAAGAGACCCAGTACTTC.

This clonotype has ten or more counts. Within a library made for alpha chains, this beta chain is off target, and its count is uninformative. The V and J genes are TRBV5-1 and TRBJ2-7; no firm D call. This CDR3 is 14 amino acids long. Trimming left V 4 bases short and J 2 bases short, with 13 bases between. Germline loops: CDR1 SGHRS, CDR2 YFSETQ. This chain's CDR3 is CASSPRSSPYEQYF. CDR3 DNA: TGCGCCAGCAGCCCTCGATCTTCCCCCTACGAGCAGTACTTC. The full variable domain, in which reference TRBV5-1 and TRBJ2-7 provide the parts outside the CDR3, is KAGVTQTPRYLIKTRGQQVTLSCSPISGHRSVSWYQQTPGQGLQFLFEYFSETQRNKGNFPGRFSGRQFSNSRSEMNVSTLELGDSALYLCASSPRSSPYEQYFGPGTRLTVT.

This clonotype was recorded many times. The library was prepared for alpha chains; this beta chain is a stray read, so its frequency means little. The chain employs TRBV9 and TRBJ1-3; 7 bases line up with TRBD1. The CDR3 covers 17 residues. The V and J ends lost 1 base and 0 bases, in that order; junction bases with no gene match: 7. Germline V CDR1 and CDR2: SGDLS, YYNGEE. The CDR3 coding sequence is TGTGCCAGCAGCGTAAATAGGGGGCCTTCCTCTGGAAACACCATATATTTT. Its protein product is CASSVNRGPSSGNTIYF.

Many counts were recorded for this clonotype. The library was designed around alpha chains, so this beta chain is a stray read whose abundance carries little weight. The V gene is TRBV20-1, the J gene TRBJ2-3, with TRBD2 identical over 8 bases. Germline CDR1 is DFQATT and CDR2 is SNEGSKA (reference sequence). The V gene end was trimmed by 2 bases and the J gene end by 3 bases; junction bases not matched to a gene: 4. This CDR3 spans 14 amino acids. The CDR3 coding sequence is TGCAGTGCTAGACCGGGGGGGGCGACAGATACGCAGTATTTT. Its translation is CSARPGGATDTQYF.

In its sample, this clonotype was seen many times. With the library built for alpha chains, this beta chain is off target and its frequency is not meaningful. V gene TRBV5-1 combines with J gene TRBJ2-5; maybe TRBD1 (5 bases). The CDR3 spans 14 residues. V gave up 0 bases and J gave up 0 bases, with 6 bases separating them. In germline, CDR1 is SGHRS, CDR2 YFSETQ. The CDR3: CASSLEGYQETQYF. The DNA for the CDR3 is TGCGCCAGCAGCTTGGAGGGGTACCAAGAGACCCAGTACTTC.

Many counts were recorded for this clonotype. As an off-target read in a library built for alpha chains, this beta chain has a frequency of little significance. This rearrangement joins TRBV27 to TRBJ1-6; D is possibly TRBD1 (5 bases). The CDR3 has 14 amino acids. V lost 6 bases and J 10 bases, leaving 16 bases between the germline ends. Germline CDR1 reads MNHEY; CDR2 reads SMNVEV (reference sequence). The CDR3 spells CASSPGRANSPLHF. The CDR3 nucleotides read TGTGCCAGCAGCCCGGGCAGGGCCAACTCACCCCTCCACTTT.